This T cell receptor (beta chain) was identified during a study of follicular helper T cells after annual influenza vaccination. Turning to the study itself: For some subjects, blood spans the 2013-2014, 2014-2015 and 2015-2016 annual vaccinations.

The time point here: 2014-2015 season, 7 days after vaccination. Sorted blood CD4 subsets were sequenced before and after adults received seasonal inactivated influenza vaccine. TCRdb keeps only in-frame clones here, not all; method: immunoSEQ multiplex PCR. The sample consists of about 15,000 clones, about 81% of them appearing once. Germline CDR1 and CDR2: MGHDK and SYGVNS. V lost 2 bases and J lost 5, with 9 bases in between. This CDR3 has 13 amino acids. This sequence joins TRBV25-1 and TRBJ2-5; D gene uncertain. The sample consisted of CXCR5+ CD38- circulating T follicular helper cells from blood, taken 7 days after influenza vaccination. Subset: circulating Tfh, non-naive CD4+CXCR5+PD-1+ (ICOS+CD38+ or ICOS-CD38-). This sequence was found in an adult who received the influenza vaccine. Here the CDR3 reads CASSEMAQETQYF. CDR3 DNA: TGTGCCAGCAGTGAAATGGCCCAGGAGACCCAGTACTTC.